The 22 T cell receptor beta chains reported below all come from one sample, sequenced in a study of shared clonotypes between healthy human individuals. Profiling relied on immunoSEQ multiplex PCR, and the TCRdb table lists in-frame clones only, not all of them. Of some 1.5 million clones in the sample, roughly 96% were seen once. Sequencing was performed on naive CD4+ T cells sorted from blood. Subset indicated: CD45RA+ positively selected. All receptors come from a young man in good health.

The CDR3 loop is CASSYSRGTGKETQYF. The CDR3 DNA sequence: TGTGCCAGCAGTTACTCGAGGGGGACAGGGAAAGAGACCCAGTACTTC. The gene calls are TRBV6-6 and TRBJ2-5, with 9 bases fitting TRBD1. The CDR3 totals 16 residues. The V and J ends lost 0 bases and 3 bases, in that order; junction bases with no gene match: 5. CDR1 MNHNY and CDR2 SVGAGI come from the germline V gene (reference sequence).

The chain carries TRBV14 and TRBJ2-1; D remains unclear. Germline-derived CDR1 and CDR2 are SGHDN and FVKESK. This CDR3 comprises 16 residues. The V and J ends lost 0 bases and 8 bases respectively, with 17 bases between them. CDR3 sequence reads: CASSQDIGLVAHEQFF. In DNA form, the CDR3 reads TGTGCCAGCAGCCAAGATATTGGGCTTGTGGCTCATGAGCAGTTCTTC.

The V gene is TRBV27, the J gene TRBJ1-2; tentatively, D is TRBD1 (5 bases). The V end was cut by 7 bases, the J end by 4 bases, with 19 bases between. The CDR3 covers 15 residues. Germline CDR1 MNHEY, CDR2 SMNVEV (reference sequence). CDR3 residues: CASTPRQSNRYGYTF. The CDR3 DNA is TGTGCCAGCACCCCGCGACAGAGCAACCGCTATGGCTACACCTTC.

The chain uses TRBV7-2 and TRBJ2-6, with D perhaps matching TRBD1 (6 bases). This CDR3 is 16 amino acids long. In germline, CDR1 is SGHTA, CDR2 FQGNSA. Trimming stripped 5 bases from V and 4 bases from J, with 15 bases between. The CDR3 loop is CASSPRQAPGANVLTF. The CDR3 DNA reads as TGTGCCAGCAGCCCCAGACAGGCCCCCGGGGCCAACGTCCTGACTTTC.

V is TRBV6-5 and J is TRBJ2-7; TRBD1 aligns across 7 bases. J gave up 7 bases and V 10 bases, and 13 bases lay outside the gene matches. Germline CDR1 reads MNHEY; CDR2 reads SVGAGI. This CDR3 spans 13 amino acids. The CDR3 DNA sequence: TGTGCCATCAGGGGGTTGGGGTCTACGGAGCAGTACTTC. Translation: CAIRGLGSTEQYF.

The chain couples TRBV2 to TRBJ2-7, with no clear D. The V and J ends lost 1 base and 0 bases respectively, with 13 bases between them. This CDR3 contains 16 residues. CDR1 is SNHLY and CDR2 is FYNNEI in the germline V gene. CDR3 DNA sequence: TGTGCCAGCAGTGAAGAGGTCGTACTAAGCTCCTACGAGCAGTACTTC. This encodes CASSEEVVLSSYEQYF. Combining the CDR3 with reference TRBV2 and TRBJ2-7 gives the whole variable domain EPEVTQTPSHQVTQMGQEVILRCVPISNHLYFYWYRQILGQKVEFLVSFYNNEISEKSEIFDDQFSVERPDGSNFTLKIRSTKLEDSAMYFCASSEEVVLSSYEQYFGPGTRLTVT.

The chain combines TRBV9 with TRBJ2-6, with a possible D match to TRBD2 (6 bases). This CDR3 contains 16 residues. Per germline, CDR1 SGDLS and CDR2 YYNGEE. V lost 0 bases and J lost 2, with 9 bases in between. CDR3 sequence: CASSVVGGTGANVLTF. CDR3 nucleotide sequence: TGTGCCAGCAGCGTAGTGGGAGGTACTGGGGCCAACGTCCTGACTTTC.

The chain uses TRBV4-1 and TRBJ1-1; no clear D gene. The CDR3 covers 14 residues. CDR1 MGHRA and CDR2 YSYEKL come from the germline V gene. Deletions cut 1 base from V and 2 bases from J, with 8 bases between. The CDR3 protein is CASSQVTENTEAFF. The CDR3 region has the DNA TGCGCCAGCAGCCAAGTTACAGAAAACACTGAAGCTTTCTTT.

This chain joins TRBV18 and TRBJ1-1; no clear D gene. CDR3 length equals 15 residues. With 2 bases removed from V and 1 base from J, the gap between germline ends came to 11 bases. Germline V gene sequence: CDR1 KGHSH, CDR2 LQKENI. DNA of the CDR3: TGTGCCAGCTCACCAGGGAGGAGTGGGAACACTGAAGCTTTCTTT. Its protein product is CASSPGRSGNTEAFF.

This chain connects TRBV19 to TRBJ2-3; 10 bases agree with TRBD2. Germline V lookup: CDR1 LNHDA, CDR2 SQIVND (reference sequence). This CDR3 region has 16 residues. J lost 7 bases, V lost 4 bases, and 11 bases had no gene match. CDR3 DNA sequence: TGTGCCAGTAGTAACTACCCGGGACTAGCGTTAAATACGCAGTATTTT. Translating it yields CASSNYPGLALNTQYF.

This chain uses TRBV5-1 with TRBJ2-2, with 11 bases matching TRBD2. V trimming: 5 bases; J trimming: 0 bases; junction bases outside the gene matches: 6. CDR1 and CDR2 (germline): SGHRS, YFSETQ. The CDR3 is made up of 17 amino acids. CDR3 nucleotides: TGCGCCAGCAGAAGGGTTAGCGGGAGGGCGAACACCGGGGAGCTGTTTTTT. It is translated as CASRRVSGRANTGELFF.

The V call is TRBV6-6, the J call TRBJ2-1, with D perhaps matching TRBD2 (5 bases). In germline, CDR1 is MNHNY, CDR2 SVGAGI (reference sequence). Trimming cost V 2 bases and J 0 bases, with 8 bases left between them. This CDR3 spans 15 amino acids. The CDR3 region is CASSYPRGSYNEQFF. The CDR3 nucleotides are TGTGCCAGCAGTTACCCCCGGGGCTCCTACAATGAGCAGTTCTTC.

This chain links TRBV18 with TRBJ2-7; the match to TRBD2 covers 13 bases. CDR1 and CDR2 from the germline V gene are KGHSH and LQKENI. The CDR3 has 16 residues. J was trimmed by 0 bases and V by 4 bases; bases with no gene match: 3. CDR3 nucleotides: TGTGCCAGCTCACGACTAGCGGGAGGTAGCTCCTACGAGCAGTACTTC. It is translated as CASSRLAGGSSYEQYF.

The rearrangement joins TRBV28 to TRBJ2-7; D is possibly TRBD1 (6 bases). CDR1 and CDR2 (germline): MDHEN, SYDVKM. The CDR3 consists of 17 residues. The germline V and J ends were trimmed by 6 bases and 4 bases, with 25 bases remaining between them. Here the CDR3 reads CASRPLRGSVHLYEQYF. The DNA of the CDR3 is TGTGCCAGCAGACCCCTAAGGGGGAGCGTTCATTTATACGAGCAGTACTTC. Variable domain in full (rest from reference TRBV28 and TRBJ2-7): DVKVTQSSRYLVKRTGEKVFLECVQDMDHENMFWYRQDPGLGLRLIYFSYDVKMKEKGDIPEGYSVSREKKERFSLILESASTNQTSMYLCASRPLRGSVHLYEQYFGPGTRLTVT.

The V and J genes are TRBV28 and TRBJ2-3; no firm D call. V lost 8 bases, J lost 6 bases, and 9 bases lay in between. The germline CDR1 and CDR2 sequences are MDHEN and SYDVKM. The CDR3 has 11 residues. CDR3 region: CASYLRDTQYF. CDR3 coding DNA: TGTGCCAGCTACCTCCGGGATACGCAGTATTTT.

The V gene is TRBV30, the J gene TRBJ1-5, with TRBD1 as a possible D gene (5 bases). Germline loops: CDR1 GTSNPN, CDR2 SVGIG (reference sequence). This CDR3 is built from 13 residues. DNA of the CDR3: TGTGCTGCCCGGGGGTTGGGCAATCAGCCCCAGCATTTT. Translating it yields CAARGLGNQPQHF.

This chain joins TRBV21-1 and TRBJ2-7; the table's D gene call, TRBD1, was not cross checked with the DNA. TRBV21-1 is flagged as a pseudogene. CDR3 length equals 17 residues. The CDR3 region is CASSKDKPQGGRHEQYF. The CDR3 DNA follows: TGTGCCAGCAGCAAAGACAAGCCTCAGGGGGGCAGGCACGAGCAGTACTTC.

The chain links TRBV11-1 to TRBJ1-2, with D maybe TRBD1 (5 bases). This CDR3 spans 12 amino acids. V was cut by 0 bases and J by 7 bases, with 6 bases left in between. CDR1 is SGHAT, CDR2 FQDESV, per germline (reference sequence). The CDR3 spells CASSLAGAGYTF. As DNA, the CDR3 is TGTGCCAGCAGCTTAGCAGGGGCTGGCTACACCTTC.

This clone was counted a single time. The chain recombines TRBV2 with TRBJ1-1, with D possibly being TRBD1 (5 bases). Germline lookup yields CDR1 SNHLY and CDR2 FYNNEI. The CDR3 length is 13 residues. V shed 10 bases and J shed 0 bases, with 12 bases lying between them. CDR3 loop: CATVRDLNTEAFF. DNA for the CDR3: TGTGCCACGGTCCGGGACCTGAACACTGAAGCTTTCTTT.

This clone appeared a single time. The V call is TRBV18, the J call TRBJ1-1, with a possible D match to TRBD1 (6 bases). V shed 6 bases and J shed 4 bases, with 24 bases lying between them. Germline V lookup: CDR1 KGHSH, CDR2 LQKENI. This CDR3 contains 17 residues. The CDR3 coding sequence is TGTGCCAGCTCGCTCATACAGGGAAGGGGTGTACGCACTGAAGCTTTCTTT. Translating gives CASSLIQGRGVRTEAFF. The whole variable domain, remainder taken from reference TRBV18 and TRBJ1-1, is NAGVMQNPRHLVRRRGQEARLRCSPMKGHSHVYWYRQLPEEGLKFMVYLQKENIIDESGMPKERFSAEFPKEGPSILRIQQVVRGDSAAYFCASSLIQGRGVRTEAFFGQGTRLTVV.

The chain employs TRBV2 and TRBJ2-7, with 11 bases fitting TRBD1. Germline lookup yields CDR1 SNHLY and CDR2 FYNNEI. The junction had 7 bases not matched to a gene; V was cut back by 4 bases and J by 2 bases. CDR3 length: 16 amino acids. The DNA for the CDR3 is TGTGCCAGCAGTGCCCCTCGGGACAGGGGGACCTACGAGCAGTACTTC. Translated: CASSAPRDRGTYEQYF.

This clone showed up just a few times. The V call is TRBV28, the J call TRBJ1-2; TRBD1 matches at 7 bases. The CDR3 spans 12 residues. J was trimmed by 6 bases and V by 5 bases; bases with no gene match: 3. Germline CDR1 MDHEN, CDR2 SYDVKM. The CDR3 sequence is CASSTTGDGYTF. The DNA of the CDR3 is TGTGCCAGCAGTACAACAGGGGATGGCTACACCTTC.